A single T cell receptor (beta chain) is shown here with its context. This clonotype has at least ten counts. The clone's antigen remains unknown. It has no much larger one-base neighbor in the sample; base qualities were not kept. The library relied on 5' RACE. TCRdb shows the sequencer as Illumina HiSeq 2500. The second PCR ran for about 6 to 11 cycles and used a J-beta primer mix along with a sample-barcoded 5' primer. A unique molecular identifier was introduced onto each TCR beta cDNA molecule by a template-switch 5' adaptor carrying 12 random nucleotides. Each sample yielded at least 3 million CDR3-containing paired-end reads. The Mint cDNA synthesis kit, primed by a TRBC-specific oligonucleotide, was used to synthesize first-strand cDNA from all RNA. After uracil-DNA glycosylase treatment, a first 18-cycle PCR used universal primers M1SS and BC2_uni_R on all cDNA. The authors' analysis ran thus. Normalization of each sample was performed by random selection of 1 million high-quality reads, each carrying a distinct molecular identifier. Instead of being binned into consensus sequences, reads that shared molecular identifiers were thrown out. MiTCR, with a Q25 quality threshold and the strictest error-elimination algorithm, was used for CDR3 identification, clonotype clustering and error correction. A nonparametric unseen species model with Euler transformation was used to estimate a lower bound on total TCR beta diversity. Using fastp trimming at Q25 and MiXCR clonotype assembly, TCRdb reanalyzed the public sequencing data and kept in-frame beta chains. Each record represents a unique CDR3 protein, reported with the most common genes and DNA among its rows. TCRdb, rather than the study authors, made the V and J calls. Across this sample there are approximately 810,000 distinct CDR3 sequences, with under 35% seen only once. The ten largest clones add up to roughly a sixth of the sample.

This specimen comes from a study of blood T cells in healthy people across ages (dated by TCRdb to 2013 to 2016). Notes on the research overall: In model experiments, template switching captured roughly one uniquely barcoded TCR beta cDNA molecule for every two T cells. To track age-related changes in TCR beta repertoire diversity, the study relied on deep sequencing normalized with unique cDNA molecular identifiers. Four age groups were formed from the donors: young (average roughly 16 years), middle-aged (approximately 41), aged (over 55) and long-lived (82). To avoid experimental bias, donors of different ages were randomly spread across the sequencing lanes. Two additional independent replicas of 1 million unique cDNA reads from the same blood draw were analyzed for two donors (one aged 18 to 29 and one aged 80 or older).

Results and caveats for the whole study, not just this receptor: Observed TCR beta diversity per million T cells fell roughly linearly with age, and a significant reduction was already apparent by age roughly 41. A strong correlation was found between observed TCR beta diversity and the percentage of naive T cells measured by flow cytometry. Estimates of total diversity based on one million sequenced T cells were considered lower bounds and underestimates. The long-lived group showed more naive CD4+ T cells, fewer expanded clones and increased TCR diversity than the aged group, suggesting age selection. Because donor CMV infection status was unknown, age-related changes in expanded clonotypes were potentially confounded. Bulk unsorted PBMC profiling prevented conclusive comparison of naive and antigen-experienced compartments.

The donors were 40 or so Caucasian individuals from Russia, aged roughly 6 to 100 years, who were systemically healthy. Approximately 9 milliliters of peripheral blood were collected from each donor into EDTA-treated Vacutainer tubes. Ficoll-Paque density-gradient centrifugation was used to isolate PBMCs, with at least 7 million per sample. Total RNA was extracted from PBMCs with Trizol reagent, with at least 6 micrograms obtained per sample. For every donor, flow cytometry on a PBMC aliquot measured the percentage of naive CD45RAhigh/CD27high T cells. Sequences were obtained from blood. The source of this sequence is a woman aged 80 or over in good health.

The DNA sequence is TGTGCCATCAGTGAAGTGGTTAATACGCAGTATTTT. This translates into CAISEVVNTQYF. This chain is built from TRBV10-3 and TRBJ2-3; the D gene cannot be resolved reliably. Reading the germline V gene gives CDR1 ENHRY and CDR2 SYGVKD. CDR3 length: 12 amino acids, cysteine to phenylalanine. CDR3 DNA only is kept here, 36 bases in frame from base 1. Deletion took 3 bases off V and 7 bases off J, with a span of 8 bases between the germline ends.